Below, one T cell receptor beta chain is given with its context. The antigen remains undetermined. Germline assignment: CDR1 KGHDR and CDR2 SFDVKD. CDR3 length: 16 amino acids. The junction had 3 bases not matched to a gene; V was cut back by 4 bases and J by 0 bases. After constant-region reverse-primer amplification, full-length variable regions underwent semi-nested PCR with Nested Universal Primer A. TCRdb re-analysed the 5' RACE reads in MiXCR, keeping a single row per CDR3 protein. The sample has 20,000 to 25,000 distinct CDR3 sequences; about 30% are singletons. Whole-study findings and limits: Tumor memory CD4+ T cell TCR gene usage was found to cluster with blood and lymph node memory CD4+ cells and with lymph node naive CD4+ cells. Tumor-infiltrating Treg TCR alpha and beta sequences overlapped most with tumor naive CD4+ T cells, then blood naive.

This sequence joins TRBV24-1 and TRBJ2-4; 9 bases match TRBD1. The TCR was taken from a female donor with breast cancer. Specimen: tumor-infiltrating naive CD4+ T cells sorted from the breast tumor. Subset noted: naive CD4+ T cells, CD4+CD45RA+CD25-. In DNA, the CDR3 is TGTGCCACCAGTGAGGGACAGGGACTAGCCAAAAACATTCAGTACTTC. Its translation is CATSEGQGLAKNIQYF.